This T cell receptor (beta chain) came from a study of blood T cells in healthy people across ages (dated by TCRdb to the mid-2010s). Context from the whole study: In model experiments, roughly one uniquely barcoded TCR beta cDNA molecule per two T cells was captured by template switching. Donors were grouped into four age groups: young (average roughly 15 years), middle-aged (roughly 37), aged (62) and long-lived (over 80). For two donors (one aged 18 to 30 and one aged 80 or older), the study analyzed two additional independent replicas of 1 million unique cDNA reads from the same blood draw. Using deep sequencing normalized with unique cDNA molecular identifiers, the study measured how TCR beta repertoire diversity changes with age. To avoid experimental bias, donors of different ages were distributed randomly across sequencing lanes.

Cut back by 1 base and 12 bases, the V and J ends lie 7 bases apart. The germline V gene supplies CDR1 SGHTA and CDR2 FQGNSA. Including the terminal cysteine and phenylalanine, the CDR3 comprises 11 residues. This entry keeps only the CDR3 DNA: 33 bases, framed from base 1. Turning to this clonotype: No antigen is known for it. Base-call qualities are not available, and no considerably larger clone is one nucleotide away.

Libraries came from 5' RACE. The instrument was an Illumina HiSeq 2500. A second PCR of roughly 7 to 12 cycles was run with a J-beta primer mix and a sample-barcoded 5' primer. A unique molecular identifier was introduced onto each TCR beta cDNA molecule by a template-switch 5' adaptor carrying 12 random nucleotides. Each sample yielded at least 2.5 million CDR3-containing paired-end reads. The Mint cDNA synthesis kit, primed by a TRBC-specific oligonucleotide, was used to synthesize first-strand cDNA from all RNA. Following uracil-DNA glycosylase treatment, all cDNA underwent a first 18-cycle PCR with the universal primers M1SS and BC2_uni_R. The original methods were these. Each sample was normalized by randomly selecting 1 million high-quality reads, each carrying a distinct molecular identifier. Instead of being binned into consensus sequences, reads with shared molecular identifiers were discarded. MiTCR, run with a Q25 quality threshold and the strictest error-elimination algorithm, handled CDR3 identification, clonotype clustering and error correction. Lower-bound total TCR beta diversity was estimated with a nonparametric unseen species model using Euler transformation. TCRdb redid the processing of the public reads, applying fastp at Q25 and MiXCR, and retained in-frame beta chains. Each entry is one CDR3 protein sequence, shown with its most common DNA and genes. None of the V and J calls come from the authors' own analysis; TCRdb made them. This sample has about 590,000 distinct CDR3 sequences in its table, and around 31% of those were observed once. Together, the top ten hold 15% to 18% of the sample.

The 39 donors, aged about 6 to 100 years, were systemically healthy Caucasian individuals from Russia. Ten milliliters of peripheral blood were drawn from each donor into EDTA-treated Vacutainer tubes. PBMCs were isolated by Ficoll-Paque density-gradient centrifugation, with at least 6 million obtained per sample. Trizol reagent was used to extract total RNA from the PBMCs, yielding at least 6 micrograms per sample. For every donor, flow cytometry on a PBMC aliquot measured the percentage of naive CD45RAhigh/CD27high T cells. The research as a whole found: Donor CMV infection status was unknown, potentially confounding age-related changes in expanded clonotypes. Conclusive comparison of naive and antigen-experienced compartments was prevented by the profiling of bulk unsorted PBMCs. Total diversity estimates from one million sequenced T cells were considered lower bounds and underestimates. Compared with the aged group, the long-lived group had more naive CD4+ T cells, fewer expanded clones and increased TCR diversity, suggesting age selection. There was a strong correlation between observed TCR beta diversity and the percentage of naive T cells measured by flow cytometry. As age increased, observed TCR beta diversity per million T cells dropped in a roughly linear way, and a significant reduction was already evident by age 40.

Source material: blood. In this chain, TRBV7-2 is recombined with TRBJ2-1, with TRBD1 perhaps the D gene, on 6 matching bases. This receptor was obtained from an elderly woman in good health. The nucleotides are TGTGCCAGCAGCTTAGTGGACAGGCAGTTCTTC. This gives the protein CASSLVDRQFF.